This TCR beta chain was profiled in a study of T cells in Graves' hyperthyroidism and ophthalmopathy. Many counts were recorded for this clonotype. RNA transcripts gave rise to amplified TCR beta CDR3 regions. During a first-round RT-PCR of the TCR CDR3, the HTBI primer set was used. TCRdb reanalysed the multiplex PCR reads using MiXCR and keeps one entry per CDR3 protein. The table has around 350,000 distinct CDR3 sequences, about 20% seen once; the top ten hold about 3.5%. Germline CDR1 SGHKS, CDR2 YYEKEE (reference sequence). The V gene lost 4 bases and the J gene lost 10 bases, with 20 bases spanning the gap. The CDR3 loop spans 14 amino acids.

The sample was blood. This TCR was sampled from a woman under 30 with Graves' hyperthyroidism. The chain is built from TRBV5-5 and TRBJ1-1; no definite D call. CDR3 coding DNA: TGTGCCAGCAGCCTCGGCGACTGGTTCGCCGTAGCTTTCTTT. It is translated as CASSLGDWFAVAFF.